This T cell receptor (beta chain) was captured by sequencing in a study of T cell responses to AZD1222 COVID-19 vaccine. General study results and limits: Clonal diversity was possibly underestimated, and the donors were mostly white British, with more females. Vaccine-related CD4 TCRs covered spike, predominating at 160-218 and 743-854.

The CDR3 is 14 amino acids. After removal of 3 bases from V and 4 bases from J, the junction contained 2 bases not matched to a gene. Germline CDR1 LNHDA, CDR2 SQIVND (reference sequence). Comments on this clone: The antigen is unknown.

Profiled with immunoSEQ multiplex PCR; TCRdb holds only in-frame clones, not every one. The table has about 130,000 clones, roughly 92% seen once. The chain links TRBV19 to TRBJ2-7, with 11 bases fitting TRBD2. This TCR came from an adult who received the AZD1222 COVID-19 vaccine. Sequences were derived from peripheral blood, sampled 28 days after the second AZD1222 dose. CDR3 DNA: TGTGCCAGTAGTATGGGACTAGCGGTGTACGAGCAGTACTTC. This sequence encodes CASSMGLAVYEQYF.